The entry below describes one T cell receptor (beta chain). The trim removed 4 bases at V and 1 base at J, leaving 15 bases unmatched. This CDR3 contains 19 residues. Germline lookup yields CDR1 SGHDT and CDR2 YYEEEE. Time point in this sample: blood 2 weeks post-SBRT. Treatment indicated: 15 Gy SBRT to primary tumor, nephrectomy 4 weeks later. TCRdb's copy holds only in-frame clones and misses some; the assay was immunoSEQ multiplex PCR. The sample has roughly 130,000 clones; about 81% are singletons. The data stem from a study of radiation and T cells in renal cell carcinoma. The material sequenced was blood, taken from a patient whose treatment included radiotherapy and nephrectomy. The clonotype was recovered from a woman aged 60-75 years with renal cell carcinoma. The chain links TRBV5-6 to TRBJ2-3, with TRBD2 identical over 10 bases. The CDR3 region is CASSEIIAGGGAGTDTQYF. The CDR3 DNA reads as TGTGCCAGCAGCGAAATCATAGCGGGAGGAGGAGCGGGCACAGATACGCAGTATTTT.